The 27 T cell receptor beta chains below were found in one sample sequenced in a study of T cell repertoires in cytomegalovirus infection. MiXCR, run by TCRdb on the reads, gives a single entry per CDR3 protein. The sample holds approximately 500,000 distinct CDR3 sequences, approximately 10% seen once. The specimen sequenced was PBMCs. Receptors originate from a human donor in good health (CMV status not recorded). Some clones in this sample may be carry-over from other donors' samples.

The gene calls are TRBV19 and TRBJ1-5; 7 bases fit TRBD1. The germline CDR1 and CDR2 sequences are LNHDA and SQIVND (reference sequence). This CDR3 has 14 amino acids. V was clipped by 4 bases and J by 6 bases; unmatched bases: 6. CDR3 amino acids: CASSTGTDGQPQHF. CDR3 nucleotide sequence: TGTGCCAGTAGTACCGGGACAGACGGTCAGCCCCAGCATTTT.

The chain is built from TRBV4-2 and TRBJ2-3; D is perhaps TRBD2 (7 bases). Germline V gene sequence: CDR1 LGHNA, CDR2 YNFKEQ. V gave up 4 bases and J gave up 4 bases, with 15 bases separating them. The CDR3 loop spans 15 amino acids. The CDR3 bases are TGTGCCAGCAGCCTAAGGGGGGGTGGCGCAGATACGCAGTATTTT. Its protein is CASSLRGGGADTQYF.

The table lists this clonotype with many counts. CDR3: CASHGLNTGELFF. CDR3 nucleotide sequence: TGTGCCAGTCACGGGCTTAACACCGGGGAGCTGTTTTTT. This chain links TRBV19 with TRBJ2-2; D gene unclear. The CDR3 extends over 13 amino acids. Trimming cost V 8 bases and J 2 bases, with 9 bases left between them. Germline assignment: CDR1 LNHDA and CDR2 SQIVND (reference sequence).

This clonotype has a count of ten or more. This chain joins TRBV7-2 and TRBJ2-7; TRBD2 aligns across 10 bases. This CDR3 has 15 amino acids. Germline lookup yields CDR1 SGHTA and CDR2 FQGNSA. The trim removed 4 bases at V and 6 bases at J, leaving 9 bases unmatched. The DNA for the CDR3 is TGTGCCAGCAGCTCGACCCTAGCGGGAGTTGGCGAGCAGTACTTC. Amino acids: CASSSTLAGVGEQYF.

A few counts support this clonotype. In DNA form, the CDR3 reads TGCAGTGCTAGTAAGGGTGGTAAAAAACTGTTTTTT. Translating it yields CSASKGGKKLFF. This rearrangement joins TRBV20-1 to TRBJ1-4; D is ambiguous. The length of the CDR3 is 12 residues. Germline assignment: CDR1 DFQATT and CDR2 SNEGSKA (reference sequence). The V gene lost 3 bases and the J gene lost 9 bases, with 11 bases spanning the gap.

This clonotype has at least ten counts. V gene TRBV12-5 combines with J gene TRBJ1-3; D not certain. Trimming cost V 2 bases and J 4 bases, with 9 bases left between them. The CDR3 runs 14 residues. Per germline, CDR1 LGHNT and CDR2 FRNRAP. CDR3 protein: CASGLHTDGNTIYF. The CDR3 DNA follows: TGTGCTAGTGGTTTGCATACGGACGGAAACACCATATATTTT.

Ten or more counts support this clonotype. The V call is TRBV2, the J call TRBJ2-7; weak D call: TRBD1 (6 bases). Per the germline V gene, CDR1 is SNHLY and CDR2 is FYNNEI. The CDR3 extends over 14 amino acids. V gave up 8 bases and J gave up 0 bases, with 14 bases separating them. In nucleotides, the CDR3 is TGTGCCAGCCTCGAGGGGGATAGCTCCTACGAGCAGTACTTC. It yields the protein CASLEGDSSYEQYF.

Notes on this clonotype: This clone may be a read error of a much larger clone one base away. The rearrangement links TRBV7-2 to TRBJ2-7, with 14 bases identical to TRBD2. CDR3 length: 15 residues. CDR1 is SGHTA and CDR2 is FQGNSA in the germline V gene. The V gene end was trimmed by 9 bases and the J gene end by 6 bases; junction bases not matched to a gene: 10. The CDR3 region has the DNA TGTGCCAGAAGCCTGACTAGCGGGAGGGCTTTCGAGCAGTACTTC. Translation gives CARSLTSGRAFEQYF.

This clonotype was observed at least ten times. This chain links TRBV18 with TRBJ2-5; 9 bases fit TRBD2. This CDR3 is 14 amino acids long. Germline V gives CDR1 KGHSH, CDR2 LQKENI. Unmatched junction bases numbered 10, after V lost 8 bases and J lost 6 bases. The CDR3 DNA sequence: TGTGCCAGCCATCCGGGACTAGCCAGACAGACCCAGTACTTC. Translating gives CASHPGLARQTQYF.

This clonotype was counted at least ten times. This chain connects TRBV20-1 to TRBJ2-7; D is uncertain. This CDR3 spans 14 amino acids. Trimming removed 0 bases from V and 1 base from J, with 10 bases in between. Germline V CDR1 and CDR2: DFQATT, SNEGSKA (reference sequence). The CDR3 DNA follows: TGCAGTGCTAGAGATTGGGCCTCGTCCTACGAGCAGTACTTC. Translation: CSARDWASSYEQYF.

This clonotype was detected ten times or more. This chain joins TRBV7-3 and TRBJ2-3; D uncertain. The V gene lost 5 bases and the J gene lost 2 bases, with 17 bases spanning the gap. The length of the CDR3 is 16 residues. CDR1 and CDR2 (germline): SGHTA, FQGTGA. The CDR3 sequence: CASSPGSSSSTDTQYF. Written as DNA, the CDR3 is TGTGCCAGCAGCCCCGGGTCCTCTTCCTCCACAGATACGCAGTATTTT. The full variable domain, rest sourced from reference TRBV7-3 and TRBJ2-3, is GAGVSQTPSNKVTEKGKYVELRCDPISGHTALYWYRQSLGQGPEFLIYFQGTGAADDSGLPNDRFFAVRPEGSVSTLKIQRTERGDSAVYLCASSPGSSSSTDTQYFGPGTRLTVL.

For this clonotype: This may be a read error, as it is one base from a much larger clone. This rearrangement joins TRBV6-6 to TRBJ1-1, with TRBD1 matching 8 bases. J lost 1 base, V lost 8 bases, and 9 bases had no gene match. Germline assignment: CDR1 MNHNY and CDR2 SVGAGI (reference sequence). The CDR3 sequence is 15 residues long. CDR3 nucleotides: TGTGCCAGCCACTTGGACAGGGTTCGGAACACTGAAGCTTTCTTT. It translates to CASHLDRVRNTEAFF.

This clonotype was detected only a few times. The chain recombines TRBV9 with TRBJ2-5; 9 bases line up with TRBD2. Germline CDR1 reads SGDLS; CDR2 reads YYNGEE. Unmatched junction bases numbered 5, after V lost 0 bases and J lost 5 bases. CDR3 size: 15 residues. Written as DNA, the CDR3 is TGTGCCAGCAGCGTAGAGGCGGGAGGGGGCGAGACCCAGTACTTC. Translation gives CASSVEAGGGETQYF. Variable domain in full (rest from reference TRBV9 and TRBJ2-5): DSGVTQTPKHLITATGQRVTLRCSPRSGDLSVYWYQQSLDQGLQFLIQYYNGEERAKGNILERFSAQQFPDLHSELNLSSLELGDSALYFCASSVEAGGGETQYFGPGTRLLVL.

This sequence joins TRBV3-1 and TRBJ2-2, with TRBD2 matching over 13 bases. The CDR3 consists of 19 residues. V gave up 0 bases and J gave up 5 bases; unmatched junction bases: 9. Germline V lookup: CDR1 LGHDT, CDR2 YNNKEL (reference sequence). CDR3 sequence (DNA): TGTGCCAGCAGCCAAGAAGAGAAGGGACTAGCGGGGCGAACCGGGGAGCTGTTTTTT. It yields the protein CASSQEEKGLAGRTGELFF.

This clonotype was observed many times. V is TRBV11-2 and J is TRBJ2-1; D is perhaps TRBD1 or TRBD2 (5 bases each). This CDR3 is built from 15 residues. Trimming left V 3 bases short and J 4 bases short, with 13 bases between. Germline-derived CDR1 and CDR2 are SGHAT and FQNNGV. CDR3 sequence: CASSFWGRAYNEQFF. The DNA of the CDR3 is TGTGCCAGCAGCTTCTGGGGGAGAGCATACAATGAGCAGTTCTTC.

This clonotype occurred many times. The chain has TRBV9 and TRBJ2-3; 7 bases map to TRBD2. From germline, CDR1 is SGDLS and CDR2 YYNGEE. V shed 0 bases and J 0 bases; nucleotides not matched to a gene: 1. The CDR3 runs 15 residues. The CDR3: CASSVALASTDTQYF. CDR3 DNA: TGTGCCAGCAGCGTAGCACTAGCGAGCACAGATACGCAGTATTTT.

This chain joins TRBV3-1 and TRBJ2-7; 11 nucleotides align to TRBD2. CDR3 length: 16 residues. Germline loops: CDR1 LGHDT, CDR2 YNNKEL (reference sequence). J was trimmed by 3 bases and V by 5 bases; bases with no gene match: 9. CDR3 loop: CASSGRRTSGFYEQYF. The CDR3 nucleotides read TGTGCCAGCAGCGGCCGAAGGACTAGCGGGTTCTACGAGCAGTACTTC.

V and J are TRBV12-3 or TRBV12-4 and TRBJ2-5; D unclear. The CDR3 totals 14 residues. The V end lost 3 bases, the J end lost 1 base, and 9 bases lay between the germline ends. In DNA, the CDR3 is TGTGCCAGCAGTTTCGGACGGGCCCAAGAGACCCAGTACTTC. Protein: CASSFGRAQETQYF.

This clonotype was recorded at least ten times. The J gene is TRBJ1-5, the V gene TRBV23-1; no clear D gene. TRBV23-1 is classed as an ORF, of uncertain function. This CDR3 region has 15 residues. V was trimmed by 3 bases and J by 2 bases, leaving 11 bases between them. The CDR3 here is CASSHYGHRNQPQHF. The CDR3 coding sequence is TGCGCCAGCAGTCACTATGGCCACCGCAATCAGCCCCAGCATTTT.

This clonotype has a handful of counts. The chain combines TRBV18 with TRBJ2-3, with D perhaps TRBD2 (5 bases). The CDR3 totals 13 residues. V lost 0 bases, J lost 11 bases, and 12 bases lay in between. The V gene's germline CDR1 is KGHSH and CDR2 LQKENI. The CDR3 bases are TGTGCCAGCTCACCACCGATAGGAGGCGGGCAGTATTTT. This codes for CASSPPIGGGQYF. The full variable domain, in which reference TRBV18 and TRBJ2-3 provide the parts outside the CDR3, is NAGVMQNPRHLVRRRGQEARLRCSPMKGHSHVYWYRQLPEEGLKFMVYLQKENIIDESGMPKERFSAEFPKEGPSILRIQQVVRGDSAAYFCASSPPIGGGQYFGPGTRLTVL.

This clonotype was counted many times. This sequence joins TRBV15 and TRBJ1-2, with TRBD1 as a possible D gene (5 bases). The CDR3 runs to 15 residues. V lost 0 bases and J lost 4, with 12 bases in between. In germline, CDR1 is LNHNV, CDR2 YYDKDF (reference sequence). CDR3 region: CATSRDLGPTYGYTF. In nucleotides, the CDR3 is TGTGCCACCAGCAGAGATCTGGGGCCGACCTATGGCTACACCTTC.

The rearrangement links TRBV9 to TRBJ1-1; D perhaps matches TRBD1 (6 bases). This CDR3 has 14 amino acids. The V gene's germline CDR1 is SGDLS and CDR2 YYNGEE. Trimming removed 1 base at V and 6 bases at J, with 13 bases between. DNA for the CDR3: TGTGCCAGCAGCGTAAGGGGGGCGCGGGCTGAAGCTTTCTTT. It translates to CASSVRGARAEAFF.

About this clonotype: With a much larger clone just one base away, this may be a read error. The chain has TRBV12-3 or TRBV12-4 and TRBJ1-3, with D unresolved. Trimming removed 1 base at V and 6 bases at J, with 7 bases between. The CDR3 runs 13 residues. The CDR3 sequence is CASSLGWVNTIYF. Written as DNA, the CDR3 is TGTGCCAGCAGTTTAGGTTGGGTAAACACCATATATTTT.

The genes are TRBV19 and TRBJ1-5; D possibly corresponds to TRBD1 (5 bases). This CDR3 spans 13 amino acids. Germline loops: CDR1 LNHDA, CDR2 SQIVND (reference sequence). V lost 8 bases, J lost 5 bases, and 13 bases lay in between. The CDR3, as DNA: TGTGCCAGTCACCCAGGGTCGGATCAGCCCCAGCATTTT. This encodes CASHPGSDQPQHF.

This clonotype was seen more than once but under ten times. The J gene is TRBJ2-3, the V gene TRBV23-1, with 11 bases identical to TRBD1. TRBV23-1 is identified as an open reading frame with a role that is uncertain. The CDR3 totals 22 residues. The V and J ends lost 0 bases and 3 bases, in that order; junction bases with no gene match: 20. CDR3 sequence reads: CASSQSRSEGVQDRGHTDTQYF. As DNA, the CDR3 is TGCGCCAGCAGTCAATCGAGGTCAGAAGGTGTTCAGGACAGGGGGCATACAGATACGCAGTATTTT.

The sample holds many counts of this clonotype. This chain uses TRBV19 with TRBJ1-2, with TRBD1 matching 8 bases. The V segment lost 8 bases and the J segment 3 bases; nucleotides outside the gene matches: 14. CDR3 length: 16 residues. In germline, CDR1 is LNHDA, CDR2 SQIVND (reference sequence). CDR3 protein: CASSPGTGPSYYGYTF. CDR3 nucleotides: TGTGCCAGTTCCCCCGGGACAGGACCTTCTTACTATGGCTACACCTTC.

This clonotype was observed many times. The chain is built from TRBV7-9 and TRBJ1-1, with 9 positions matching TRBD1. Germline V gives CDR1 SEHNR, CDR2 FQNEAQ (reference sequence). The CDR3 contains 16 residues. Unmatched junction bases numbered 12, after V lost 6 bases and J lost 4 bases. CDR3 region: CASRAGQGDLGTEAFF. CDR3 nucleotide sequence: TGTGCCAGCAGAGCGGGACAGGGTGATCTCGGCACTGAAGCTTTCTTT.